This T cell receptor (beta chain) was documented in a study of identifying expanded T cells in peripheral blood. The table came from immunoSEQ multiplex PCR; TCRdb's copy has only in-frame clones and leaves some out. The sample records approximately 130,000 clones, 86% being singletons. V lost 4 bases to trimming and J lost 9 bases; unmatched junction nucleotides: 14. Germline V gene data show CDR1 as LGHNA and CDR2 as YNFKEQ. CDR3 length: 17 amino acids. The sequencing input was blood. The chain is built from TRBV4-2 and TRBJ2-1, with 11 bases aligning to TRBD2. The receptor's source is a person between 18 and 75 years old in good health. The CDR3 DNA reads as TGTGCCAGCAGCCGGGGGGAAACTAGCGGGGGTTCCGGTGAGCAGTTCTTC. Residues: CASSRGETSGGSGEQFF.